The entry below describes one T cell receptor beta chain. Authors' processing steps: Reference gene primer amplification gave nucleated cell count estimates. Assay used: immunoSEQ multiplex PCR; TCRdb lists only in-frame clones, some missing. The V and J calls and clone size were taken over from that table, and D and trimming were inferred from the DNA. This sample yields under 300,000 clones, of which approximately 85% are seen a single time; approximately 13% belongs to the top ten. This entry is derived from a study of blood T cell repertoires in COVID-19. The overall study: The United States, Italy and Spain provided the acute and convalescent COVID-19 samples. PBMCs, B-cell-depleted T cells, or T cells were the source of the cDNA or gDNA that made up the material.

The CDR3 spans 14 residues. The V and J ends lost 7 bases and 2 bases, in that order; junction bases with no gene match: 7. The V gene's germline CDR1 is ENHRY and CDR2 SYGVKD. This TCR was sampled from a woman in her sixties with active or convalescent COVID-19. The gene calls are TRBV10-3 and TRBJ2-7, with 8 bases lining up with TRBD1. The source material was peripheral blood. The CDR3, as DNA: TGTGCCATCAACGCGGACAGGGATGCCTACGAGCAGTACTTC. It codes for CAINADRDAYEQYF.